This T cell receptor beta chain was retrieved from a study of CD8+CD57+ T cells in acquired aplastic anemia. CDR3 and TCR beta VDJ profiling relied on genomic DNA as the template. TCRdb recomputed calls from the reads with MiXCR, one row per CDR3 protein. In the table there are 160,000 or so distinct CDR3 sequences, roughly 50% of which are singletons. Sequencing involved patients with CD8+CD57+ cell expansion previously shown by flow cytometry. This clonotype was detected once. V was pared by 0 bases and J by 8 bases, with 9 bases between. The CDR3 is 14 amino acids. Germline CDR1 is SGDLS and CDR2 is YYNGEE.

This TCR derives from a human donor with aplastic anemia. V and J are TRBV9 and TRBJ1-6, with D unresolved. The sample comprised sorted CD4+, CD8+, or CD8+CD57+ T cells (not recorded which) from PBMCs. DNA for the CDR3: TGTGCCAGCAGCGTAGGTTCCTGGGATTCACCCCTCCACTTT. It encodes CASSVGSWDSPLHF.